This TCR beta chain was sequenced during a study of OX40 agonist ivuxolimab in advanced cancers. Sequencing was performed with immunoSEQ multiplex PCR; in TCRdb, only in-frame clones are kept and a portion is missing. This sample carries roughly 53,000 clones, more than 85% of them seen once, and the ten largest clones take around a sixth. This CDR3 contains 15 residues. The V gene's germline CDR1 is SNHLY and CDR2 FYNNEI. Trimming took 11 bases from V and 2 from J; bases not matched to a gene: 8. The TCR was taken from an adult with an advanced solid tumor such as melanoma, head and neck, liver or kidney cancer. The chain recombines TRBV2 with TRBJ2-4, with 11 bases lining up with TRBD2. The source material was CD4+ or CD8+ T cells sorted from blood, sampled in a trial of the OX40 agonist ivuxolimab. Written as DNA, the CDR3 is TGTGCCTCCCGACTAGCGGGGACCTCCAAAAACATTCAGTACTTC. Encoded protein: CASRLAGTSKNIQYF.